Each of the 21 T cell receptor beta chains below was sequenced from the same sample in a study of cytomegalovirus exposure and HLA in healthy donors. This PCR relied on a set of 60 Vbeta primers and 13 Jbeta primers. The data were produced by immunoSEQ multiplex PCR, yet TCRdb's version contains in-frame clones alone and is incomplete. There are 160,000 or so clones in the sample; just over 70% occur only once, and 2% to 3% lies in the top ten. Sequencing was carried out using PBMCs. All receptors derive from a human donor in good health.

V and J are TRBV7-3 and TRBJ1-5, with 7 nucleotides matching TRBD1. J was trimmed by 6 bases and V by 6 bases; bases with no gene match: 5. CDR3 length: 13 residues. CDR1 SGHTA and CDR2 FQGTGA come from the germline V gene. The CDR3 reads CASSTGDRQPQHF. The CDR3 DNA follows: TGTGCCAGCAGTACAGGGGATCGTCAGCCCCAGCATTTT.

This clone showed up just a few times. The V and J genes are TRBV5-1 and TRBJ1-4; no definite D call. This CDR3 is built from 18 residues. Germline lookup yields CDR1 SGHRS and CDR2 YFSETQ. Trimming shortened V by 0 bases and J by 0 bases, and 15 bases separated the two germline ends. This CDR3 is CASSLGGFSAPTNEKLFF. The CDR3, as DNA: TGCGCCAGCAGCTTGGGCGGTTTCAGCGCCCCAACTAATGAAAAACTGTTTTTT.

The gene calls are TRBV5-6 and TRBJ2-7, with D tentatively TRBD1 (6 bases). V lost 3 bases and J lost 4, with 11 bases in between. The CDR3 sequence is 13 residues long. Per the germline V gene, CDR1 is SGHDT and CDR2 is YYEEEE. The CDR3 sequence is CASSSRTVYEQYF. The DNA of the CDR3 is TGTGCCAGCAGCTCCCGGACAGTGTACGAGCAGTACTTC. Filled out from reference TRBV5-6 and TRBJ2-7, the complete variable domain reads DAGVTQSPTHLIKTRGQQVTLRCSPKSGHDTVSWYQQALGQGPQFIFQYYEEEERQRGNFPDRFSGHQFPNYSSELNVNALLLGDSALYLCASSSRTVYEQYFGPGTRLTVT.

This sequence joins TRBV11-2 and TRBJ2-5; D is possibly TRBD2 (5 bases). This CDR3 contains 14 residues. V was trimmed by 5 bases and J by 4 bases, leaving 14 bases between them. Germline V gene sequence: CDR1 SGHAT, CDR2 FQNNGV. The CDR3 region has the DNA TGTGCCAGCAGCCAGAGGGTTTTTCCAGAGACCCAGTACTTC. Encoded protein: CASSQRVFPETQYF. The full variable domain, with the rest looked up from reference TRBV11-2 and TRBJ2-5, is EAGVAQSPRYKIIEKRQSVAFWCNPISGHATLYWYQQILGQGPKLLIQFQNNGVVDDSQLPKDRFSAERLKGVDSTLKIQPAKLEDSAVYLCASSQRVFPETQYFGPGTRLLVL.

The gene calls are TRBV5-1 and TRBJ1-6; D unresolved. Germline CDR1 SGHRS, CDR2 YFSETQ. The CDR3 consists of 17 residues. Trimming took 0 bases from V and 0 from J, leaving 10 bases between them. CDR3 region: CASSLGHWSSYNSPLHF. CDR3 in DNA: TGCGCCAGCAGCTTGGGTCATTGGAGCTCCTATAATTCACCCCTCCACTTT.

The chain couples TRBV12-1 to TRBJ1-3. TRBV12-1 is a listed pseudogene. The CDR3 totals 18 residues. The CDR3 DNA follows: TGTGCCAGCAGCCACCTTACGGACTCCCCCAGCTCTGGAAACACCATATATTTT. Protein: CASSHLTDSPSSGNTIYF.

This clone has only a few counts. This chain connects TRBV14 to TRBJ2-5; perhaps TRBD1 as D (5 bases). The germline gives CDR1 SGHDN, CDR2 FVKESK. Trimming took 1 base from V and 5 from J, leaving 11 bases between them. This CDR3 has 14 amino acids. CDR3 amino acids: CASSQGAGLETQYF. CDR3 nucleotides: TGTGCCAGCAGCCAAGGAGCAGGGCTGGAGACCCAGTACTTC.

The rearrangement joins TRBV2 to TRBJ1-5, with no clear D. V was trimmed by 6 bases and J by 2 bases, leaving 8 bases between them. Per germline, CDR1 SNHLY and CDR2 FYNNEI. The CDR3 spans 13 residues. The CDR3 loop is CASRAEGNQPQHF. Written as DNA, the CDR3 is TGTGCCAGCAGGGCAGAAGGCAATCAGCCCCAGCATTTT.

V and J are TRBV7-3 and TRBJ2-3; 9 bases align to TRBD1. The CDR3 has 13 amino acids. Germline CDR1 SGHTA, CDR2 FQGTGA. The trim removed 5 bases at V and 10 bases at J, leaving 7 bases unmatched. The CDR3 protein is CASSQTGQGSQYF. Written as DNA, the CDR3 is TGTGCCAGCAGCCAGACCGGACAGGGGTCGCAGTATTTT. Drawing the rest from reference TRBV7-3 and TRBJ2-3, the complete variable domain is GAGVSQTPSNKVTEKGKYVELRCDPISGHTALYWYRQSLGQGPEFLIYFQGTGAADDSGLPNDRFFAVRPEGSVSTLKIQRTERGDSAVYLCASSQTGQGSQYFGPGTRLTVL.

The chain joins TRBV6-1 to TRBJ2-7, with 8 bases fitting TRBD1. This CDR3 comprises 15 residues. Trimming at V came to 7 bases and at J to 0 bases, leaving 8 bases not matched to a gene. Per germline, CDR1 MNHNS and CDR2 SASEGT. Here the CDR3 reads CASNRDRISSYEQYF. The CDR3 region has the DNA TGTGCCAGCAATAGGGACAGGATTTCCTCCTACGAGCAGTACTTC.

This clone has just a few counts. This rearrangement joins TRBV28 to TRBJ1-3; D is possibly TRBD1 (6 bases). V lost 1 base to trimming and J lost 4 bases, with 20 bases between them. Germline V lookup: CDR1 MDHEN, CDR2 SYDVKM. The CDR3 is made up of 18 amino acids. In DNA form, the CDR3 reads TGTGCCAGCAGTTTATTGCGGGGGGCAAGTTGGTCCGGAAACACCATATATTTT. Residues: CASSLLRGASWSGNTIYF. Full variable domain (outside the CDR3, taken from reference TRBV28 and TRBJ1-3): DVKVTQSSRYLVKRTGEKVFLECVQDMDHENMFWYRQDPGLGLRLIYFSYDVKMKEKGDIPEGYSVSREKKERFSLILESASTNQTSMYLCASSLLRGASWSGNTIYFGEGSWLTVV.

The gene calls are TRBV5-1 and TRBJ2-1, with D possibly matching TRBD2 (7 bases). Deletions cut 1 base from V and 5 bases from J, with 13 bases between. The CDR3 has 15 residues. CDR1 is SGHRS and CDR2 is YFSETQ in the germline V gene. In DNA form, the CDR3 reads TGCGCCAGCAGCTTGCTTAGGGGGGGCAACAATGAGCAGTTCTTC. As protein: CASSLLRGGNNEQFF. The entire variable domain, with the rest obtained from reference TRBV5-1 and TRBJ2-1, is as follows: KAGVTQTPRYLIKTRGQQVTLSCSPISGHRSVSWYQQTPGQGLQFLFEYFSETQRNKGNFPGRFSGRQFSNSRSEMNVSTLELGDSALYLCASSLLRGGNNEQFFGPGTRLTVL.

This clone came up a few times. The CDR3 nucleotides are TGTGCCAGTAGTATGAACAGGGGGACGAGGCAGCCCCAGCATTTT. This codes for CASSMNRGTRQPQHF. The chain uses TRBV19 and TRBJ1-5; 8 bases are shared with TRBD1. V shed 3 bases, J shed 7 bases, and the junction held 8 bases outside the gene matches. CDR3 size: 15 residues. Per the germline V gene, CDR1 is LNHDA and CDR2 is SQIVND (reference sequence).

The chain uses TRBV4-2 and TRBJ1-1; D gene unclear. The CDR3 spans 13 residues. In germline, CDR1 is LGHNA, CDR2 YNFKEQ. The germline V and J ends were trimmed by 0 bases and 4 bases, with 6 bases remaining between them. Written as DNA, the CDR3 is TGTGCCAGCAGCCAAGACAGGCTCACTGAAGCTTTCTTT. It translates to CASSQDRLTEAFF.

The CDR3 coding sequence is TGTGCCTGGAGTCTAGGAAGGGGCTCCTACGAGCAGTACTTC. This codes for CAWSLGRGSYEQYF. The chain uses TRBV30 and TRBJ2-7, with D possibly matching TRBD1 (5 bases). The CDR3 runs 14 residues. The V end was cut by 2 bases, the J end by 0 bases, with 11 bases between. The germline V gene encodes CDR1 GTSNPN and CDR2 SVGIG (reference sequence).

This chain links TRBV6-5 with TRBJ2-7; 7 bases align to TRBD2. The length of the CDR3 is 13 residues. Germline V CDR1 and CDR2: MNHEY, SVGAGI. Unmatched junction bases numbered 1, after V lost 5 bases and J lost 0 bases. CDR3: CASSTGGSYEQYF. The DNA for the CDR3 is TGTGCCAGCAGTACGGGGGGCTCCTACGAGCAGTACTTC.

This clone showed up just once. The chain uses TRBV27 and TRBJ2-1, with a weak D call TRBD2 (8 bases). With 5 bases removed from V and 6 bases from J, the gap between germline ends came to 26 bases. The CDR3 has 18 residues. The germline V gene has CDR1 MNHEY and CDR2 SMNVEV (reference sequence). CDR3 region: CASSLSLGRGAGGNEQFF. The DNA for the CDR3 is TGTGCCAGCAGTCTAAGTCTAGGGCGGGGGGCAGGGGGCAATGAGCAGTTCTTC.

V usage is TRBV6-5 and J usage is TRBJ2-3, with D perhaps matching TRBD1 (6 bases). This CDR3 is 11 amino acids long. Germline V gene data show CDR1 as MNHEY and CDR2 as SVGAGI. Trimming cost V 8 bases and J 4 bases, with 7 bases left between them. CDR3 DNA sequence: TGTGCCAGCCAGGGGTCAGATACGCAGTATTTT. This sequence encodes CASQGSDTQYF.

CDR3 loop: CASSAKTRVAYEQYF. CDR3 coding DNA: TGTGCCAGCAGCGCCAAGACCAGGGTCGCCTACGAGCAGTACTTC. J is TRBJ2-5 and V is TRBV7-9, with D perhaps matching TRBD1 (5 bases). The J call may be incorrect, as the DNA end agrees better with TRBJ2-7. Per germline, CDR1 SEHNR and CDR2 FQNEAQ (reference sequence). This CDR3 has 15 amino acids.

The chain employs TRBV9 and TRBJ1-6; D is possibly TRBD1 (5 bases). CDR1 is SGDLS and CDR2 is YYNGEE in the germline V gene. This CDR3 has 16 amino acids. The V end lost 0 bases, the J end lost 4 bases, and 11 bases lay between the germline ends. Here the CDR3 reads CASSVGAGSYNSPLHF. The CDR3 coding sequence is TGTGCCAGCAGCGTAGGGGCAGGGTCATATAATTCACCCCTCCACTTT.

The rearrangement uses TRBV6-5 and TRBJ1-5, with 7 bases fitting TRBD1. The CDR3 extends over 13 amino acids. Looked up from germline, CDR1 is MNHEY and CDR2 is SVGAGI. The V segment lost 6 bases and the J segment 4 bases; nucleotides outside the gene matches: 3. CDR3 DNA: TGTGCCAGCAGAGGGACAGCAAATCAGCCCCAGCATTTT. As protein: CASRGTANQPQHF.